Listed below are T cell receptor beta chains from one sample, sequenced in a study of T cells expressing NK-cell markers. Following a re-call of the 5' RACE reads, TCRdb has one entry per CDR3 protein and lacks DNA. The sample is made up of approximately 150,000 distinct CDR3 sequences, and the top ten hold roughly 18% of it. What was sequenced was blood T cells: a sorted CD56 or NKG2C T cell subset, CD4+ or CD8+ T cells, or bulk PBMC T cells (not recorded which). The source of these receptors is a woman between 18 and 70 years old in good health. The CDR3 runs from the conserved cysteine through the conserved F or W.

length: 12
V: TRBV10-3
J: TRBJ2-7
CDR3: CAISGTSYEQYF

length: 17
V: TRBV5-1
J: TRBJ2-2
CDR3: CASSLAGGGRSTGELFF

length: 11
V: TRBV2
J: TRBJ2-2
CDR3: CASSEPGELFF

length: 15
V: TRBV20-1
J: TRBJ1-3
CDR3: CSARGSLSSGNTIYF

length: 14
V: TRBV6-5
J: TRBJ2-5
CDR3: CASSSTGAGETQYF

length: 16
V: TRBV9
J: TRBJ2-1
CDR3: CASSARSGSSYNEQFF

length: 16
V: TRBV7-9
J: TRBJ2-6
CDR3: CASRTGVRSGANVLTF

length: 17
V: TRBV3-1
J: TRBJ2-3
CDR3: CASSQGTSGRPTDTQYF

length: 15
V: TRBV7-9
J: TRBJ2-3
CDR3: CASSVGQGGSDTQYF

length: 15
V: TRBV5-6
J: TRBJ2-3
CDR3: CASSLKREYTDTQYF

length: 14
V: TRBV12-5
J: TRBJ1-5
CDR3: CASGQRDSNQPQHF

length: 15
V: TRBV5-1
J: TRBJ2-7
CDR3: CASSPSGLLPYEQYF

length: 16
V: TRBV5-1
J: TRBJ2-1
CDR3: CASSPATGGTYNEQFF

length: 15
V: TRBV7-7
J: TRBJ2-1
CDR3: CASSDSSGGYNEQFF

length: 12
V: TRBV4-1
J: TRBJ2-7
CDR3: CASSQALGEQYF

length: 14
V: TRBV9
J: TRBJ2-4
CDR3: CASSPEGVKNIQYF

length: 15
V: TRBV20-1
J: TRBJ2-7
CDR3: CSAREGGRIFYEQYF

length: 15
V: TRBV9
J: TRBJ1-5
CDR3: CASSPRGGLNQPQHF

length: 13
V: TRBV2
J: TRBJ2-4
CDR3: CASSATIENIQYF

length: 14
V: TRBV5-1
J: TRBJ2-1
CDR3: CASSLAPGTSEQFF

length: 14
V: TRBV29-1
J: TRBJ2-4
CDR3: CSVDGILAKNIQYF

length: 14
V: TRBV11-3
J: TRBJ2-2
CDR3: CASSSKSNTGELFF

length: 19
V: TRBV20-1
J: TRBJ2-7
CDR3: CSARARVGGGTGASYEQYF

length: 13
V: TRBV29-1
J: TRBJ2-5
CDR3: CSVDQVSLETQYF

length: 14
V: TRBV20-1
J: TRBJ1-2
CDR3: CSARDLGRNYGYTF

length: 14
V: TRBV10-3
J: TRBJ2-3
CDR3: CAISGGTSTDTQYF

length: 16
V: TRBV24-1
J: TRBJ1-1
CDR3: CATSDTKTGAITEAFF

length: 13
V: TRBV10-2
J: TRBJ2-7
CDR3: CASSEDFTHEQYF

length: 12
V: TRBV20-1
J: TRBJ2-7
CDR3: CSALVPPDEQYF

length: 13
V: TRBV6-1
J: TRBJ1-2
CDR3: CASTPRGADGYTF

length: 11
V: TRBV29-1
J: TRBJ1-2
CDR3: CSVGGGRGYTF

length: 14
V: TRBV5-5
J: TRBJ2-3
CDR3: CASMGEWGTDTQYF

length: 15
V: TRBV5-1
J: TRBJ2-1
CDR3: CASSLDPAGPNEQFF

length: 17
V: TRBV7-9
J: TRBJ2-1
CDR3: CASSLVEWGLAGNEQFF

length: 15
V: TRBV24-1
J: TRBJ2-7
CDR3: CATTLTSGISYEQYF

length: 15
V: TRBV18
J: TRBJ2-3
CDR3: CASSPYGTGTDTQYF

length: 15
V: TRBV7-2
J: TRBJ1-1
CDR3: CASTILNPMNTEAFF

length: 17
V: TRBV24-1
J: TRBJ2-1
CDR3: CATSWGTSGYTPGEQFF

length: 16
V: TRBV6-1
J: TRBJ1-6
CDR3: CASSEDVELGRSPLHF

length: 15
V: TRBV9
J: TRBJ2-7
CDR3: CASSLRDYTSYEQYF